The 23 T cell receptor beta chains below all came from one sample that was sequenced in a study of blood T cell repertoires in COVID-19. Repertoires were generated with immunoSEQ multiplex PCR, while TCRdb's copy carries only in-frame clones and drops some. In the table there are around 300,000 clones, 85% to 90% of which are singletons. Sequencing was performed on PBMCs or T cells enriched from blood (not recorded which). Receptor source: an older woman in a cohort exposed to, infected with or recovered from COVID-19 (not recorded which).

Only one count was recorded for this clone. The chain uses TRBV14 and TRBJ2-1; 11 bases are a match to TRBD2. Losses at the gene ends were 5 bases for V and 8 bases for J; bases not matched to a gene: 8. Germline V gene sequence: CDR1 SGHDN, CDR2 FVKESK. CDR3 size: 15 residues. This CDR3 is CASSSRLAGIDEQFF. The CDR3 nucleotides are TGTGCCAGCAGCTCCCGACTAGCGGGAATTGATGAGCAGTTCTTC. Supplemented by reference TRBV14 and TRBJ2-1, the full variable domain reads EAGVTQFPSHSVIEKGQTVTLRCDPISGHDNLYWYRRVMGKEIKFLLHFVKESKQDESGMPNNRFLAERTGGTYSTLKVQPAELEDSGVYFCASSSRLAGIDEQFFGPGTRLTVL.

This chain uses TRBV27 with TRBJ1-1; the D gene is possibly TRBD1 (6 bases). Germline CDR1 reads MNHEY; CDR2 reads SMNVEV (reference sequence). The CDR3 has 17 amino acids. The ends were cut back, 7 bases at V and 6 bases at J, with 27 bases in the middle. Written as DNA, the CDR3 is TGTGCCAGCACTCTGACACTACAACAGGGAAGAATACCTGAAGCTTTCTTT. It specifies CASTLTLQQGRIPEAFF.

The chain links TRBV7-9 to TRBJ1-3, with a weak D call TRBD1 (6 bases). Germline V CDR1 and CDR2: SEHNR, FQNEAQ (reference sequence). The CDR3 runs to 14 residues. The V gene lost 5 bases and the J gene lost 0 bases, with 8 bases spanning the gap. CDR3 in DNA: TGTGCCAGCAGCCAGGGGACCTCTGGAAACACCATATATTTT. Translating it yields CASSQGTSGNTIYF.

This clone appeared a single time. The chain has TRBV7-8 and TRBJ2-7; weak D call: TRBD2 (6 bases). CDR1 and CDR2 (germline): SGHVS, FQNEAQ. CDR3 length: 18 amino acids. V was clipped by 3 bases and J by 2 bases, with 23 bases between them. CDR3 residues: CASSLKARGVSGAYEQYF. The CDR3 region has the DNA TGTGCCAGCAGCTTGAAAGCGCGGGGCGTCTCCGGGGCCTACGAGCAGTACTTC.

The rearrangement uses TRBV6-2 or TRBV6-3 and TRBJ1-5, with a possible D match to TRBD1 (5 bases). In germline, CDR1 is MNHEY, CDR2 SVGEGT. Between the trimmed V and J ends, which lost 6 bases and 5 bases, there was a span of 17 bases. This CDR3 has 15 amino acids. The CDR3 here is CASSTIRRGDQPQHF. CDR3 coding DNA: TGTGCCAGCAGCACAATAAGGAGGGGCGATCAGCCCCAGCATTTT.

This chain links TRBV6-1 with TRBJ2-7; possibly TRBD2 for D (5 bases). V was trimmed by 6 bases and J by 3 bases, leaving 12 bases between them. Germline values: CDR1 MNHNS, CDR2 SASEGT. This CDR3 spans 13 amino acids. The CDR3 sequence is CASSGVGSYEQYF. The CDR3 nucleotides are TGTGCCAGCAGCGGGGTGGGCAGCTACGAGCAGTACTTC.

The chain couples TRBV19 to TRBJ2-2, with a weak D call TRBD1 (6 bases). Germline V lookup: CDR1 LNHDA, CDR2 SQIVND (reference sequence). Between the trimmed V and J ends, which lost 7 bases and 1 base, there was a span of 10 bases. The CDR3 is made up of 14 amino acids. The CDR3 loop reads CASTNRENTGELFF. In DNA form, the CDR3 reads TGTGCCAGTACAAACAGGGAGAACACCGGGGAGCTGTTTTTT.

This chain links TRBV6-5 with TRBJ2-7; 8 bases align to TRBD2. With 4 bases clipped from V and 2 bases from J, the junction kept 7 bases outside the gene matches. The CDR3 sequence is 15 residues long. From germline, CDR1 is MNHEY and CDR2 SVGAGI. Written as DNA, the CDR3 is TGTGCCAGCAGTTCCCCTAGCGGGTCGACCTACGAGCAGTACTTC. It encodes CASSSPSGSTYEQYF.

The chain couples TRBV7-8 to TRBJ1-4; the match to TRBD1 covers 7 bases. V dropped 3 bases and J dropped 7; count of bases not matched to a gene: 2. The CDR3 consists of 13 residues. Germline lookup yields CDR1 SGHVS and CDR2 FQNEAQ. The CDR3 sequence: CASSLTGFEKLFF. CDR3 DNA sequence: TGTGCCAGCAGCTTGACAGGGTTTGAAAAACTGTTTTTT.

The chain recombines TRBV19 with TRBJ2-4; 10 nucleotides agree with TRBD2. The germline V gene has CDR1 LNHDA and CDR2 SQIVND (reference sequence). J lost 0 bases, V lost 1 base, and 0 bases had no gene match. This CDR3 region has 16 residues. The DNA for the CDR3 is TGTGCCAGTAGTATAGGACTAGCGGGAGCCAAAAACATTCAGTACTTC. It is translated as CASSIGLAGAKNIQYF. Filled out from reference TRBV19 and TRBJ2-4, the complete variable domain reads DGGITQSPKYLFRKEGQNVTLSCEQNLNHDAMYWYRQDPGQGLRLIYYSQIVNDFQKGDIAEGYSVSREKKESFPLTVTSAQKNPTAFYLCASSIGLAGAKNIQYFGAGTRLSVL.

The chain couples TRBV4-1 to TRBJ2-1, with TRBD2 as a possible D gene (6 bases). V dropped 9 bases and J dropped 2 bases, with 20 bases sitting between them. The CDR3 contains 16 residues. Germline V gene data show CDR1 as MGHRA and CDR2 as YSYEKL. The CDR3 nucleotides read TGCGCCAGTGCCCGAACTGTAGCGGAAACCTACAATGAGCAGTTCTTC. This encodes CASARTVAETYNEQFF.

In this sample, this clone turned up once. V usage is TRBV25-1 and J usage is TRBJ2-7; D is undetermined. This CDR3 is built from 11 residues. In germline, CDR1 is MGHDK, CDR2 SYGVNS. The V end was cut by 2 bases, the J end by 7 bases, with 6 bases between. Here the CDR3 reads CASSETNEQYF. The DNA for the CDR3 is TGTGCCAGCAGTGAAACTAATGAGCAGTACTTC.

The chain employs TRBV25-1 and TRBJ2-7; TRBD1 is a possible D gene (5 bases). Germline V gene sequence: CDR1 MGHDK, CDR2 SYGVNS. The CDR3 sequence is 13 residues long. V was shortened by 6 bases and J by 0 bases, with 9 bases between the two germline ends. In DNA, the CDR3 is TGTGCCAGCAGCTCAGGGATCTCCTACGAGCAGTACTTC. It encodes CASSSGISYEQYF.

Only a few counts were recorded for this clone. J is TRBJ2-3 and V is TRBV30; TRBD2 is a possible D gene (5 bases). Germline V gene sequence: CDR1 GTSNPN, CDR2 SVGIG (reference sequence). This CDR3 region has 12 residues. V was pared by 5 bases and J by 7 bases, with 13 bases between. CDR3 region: CAWRGSLNTQYF. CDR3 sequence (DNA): TGTGCCTGGCGGGGTAGCCTGAATACGCAGTATTTT. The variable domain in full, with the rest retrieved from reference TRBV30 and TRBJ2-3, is SQTIHQWPATLVQPVGSPLSLECTVEGTSNPNLYWYRQAAGRGLQLLFYSVGIGQISSEVPQNLSASRPQDRQFILSSKKLLLSDSGFYLCAWRGSLNTQYFGPGTRLTVL.

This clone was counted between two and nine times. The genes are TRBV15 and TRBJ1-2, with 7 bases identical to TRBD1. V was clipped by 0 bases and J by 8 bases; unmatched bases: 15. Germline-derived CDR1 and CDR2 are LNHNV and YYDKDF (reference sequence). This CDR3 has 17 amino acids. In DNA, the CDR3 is TGTGCCACCAGCAGAGATAGGGGGCAGGGTCGGCAGGCGGGCTACACCTTC. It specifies CATSRDRGQGRQAGYTF.

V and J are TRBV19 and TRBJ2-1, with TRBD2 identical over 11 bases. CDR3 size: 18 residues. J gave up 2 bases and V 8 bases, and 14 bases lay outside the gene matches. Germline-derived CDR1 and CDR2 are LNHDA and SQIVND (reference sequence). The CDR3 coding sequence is TGTGCCAGTCAGATCGGGACTAGCGGCACCAGGCCCTACAATGAGCAGTTCTTC. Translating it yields CASQIGTSGTRPYNEQFF.

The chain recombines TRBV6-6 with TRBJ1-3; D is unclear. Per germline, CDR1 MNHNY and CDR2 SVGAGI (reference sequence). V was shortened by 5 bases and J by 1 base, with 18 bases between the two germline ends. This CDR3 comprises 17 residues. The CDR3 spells CASSPEAPGVSGNTIYF. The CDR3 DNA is TGTGCCAGCAGTCCCGAGGCCCCCGGGGTTTCTGGAAACACCATATATTTT.

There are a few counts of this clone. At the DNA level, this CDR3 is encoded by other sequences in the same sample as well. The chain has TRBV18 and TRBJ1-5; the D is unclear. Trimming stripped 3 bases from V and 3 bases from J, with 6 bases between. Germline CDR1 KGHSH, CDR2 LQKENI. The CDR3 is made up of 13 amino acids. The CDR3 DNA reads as TGTGCCAGCTCACCCGAAGCCAATCAGCCCCAGCATTTT. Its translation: CASSPEANQPQHF.

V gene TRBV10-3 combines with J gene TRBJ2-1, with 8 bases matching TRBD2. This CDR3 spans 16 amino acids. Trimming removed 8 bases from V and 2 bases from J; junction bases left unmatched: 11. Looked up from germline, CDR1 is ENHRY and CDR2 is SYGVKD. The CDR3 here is CAIGSVAGLAYNEQFF. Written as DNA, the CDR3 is TGTGCCATCGGGAGTGTAGCGGGACTCGCCTACAATGAGCAGTTCTTC.

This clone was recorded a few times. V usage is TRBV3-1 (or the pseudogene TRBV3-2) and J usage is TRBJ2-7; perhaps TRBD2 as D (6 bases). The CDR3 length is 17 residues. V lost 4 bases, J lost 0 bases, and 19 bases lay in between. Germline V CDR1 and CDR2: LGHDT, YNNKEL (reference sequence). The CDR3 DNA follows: TGTGCCAGCAGCCGGACGAAAGGCGGGGCTAGCTCCTACGAGCAGTACTTC. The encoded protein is CASSRTKGGASSYEQYF.

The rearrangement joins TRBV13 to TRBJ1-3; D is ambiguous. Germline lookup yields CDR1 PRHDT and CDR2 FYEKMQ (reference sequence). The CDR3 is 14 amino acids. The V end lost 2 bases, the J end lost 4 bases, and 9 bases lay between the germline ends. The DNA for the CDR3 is TGTGCCAGCAGCTTAAGAGGGAAAGGAAACACCATATATTTT. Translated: CASSLRGKGNTIYF.

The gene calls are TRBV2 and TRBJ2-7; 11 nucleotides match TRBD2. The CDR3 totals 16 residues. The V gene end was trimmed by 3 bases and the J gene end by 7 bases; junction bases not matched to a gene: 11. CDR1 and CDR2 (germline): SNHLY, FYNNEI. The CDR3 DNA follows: TGTGCCAGCAGTGATTCCCGGCTAGCGGGAGGAGATGAGCAGTACTTC. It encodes CASSDSRLAGGDEQYF.

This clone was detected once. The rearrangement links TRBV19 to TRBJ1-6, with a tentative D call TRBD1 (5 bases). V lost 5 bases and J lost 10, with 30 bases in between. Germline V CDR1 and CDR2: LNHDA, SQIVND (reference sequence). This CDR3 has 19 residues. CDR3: CASSLKTATRGGEKSPLHF. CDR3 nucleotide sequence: TGTGCCAGTAGTCTGAAAACGGCTACGAGGGGAGGGGAGAAGTCACCCCTCCACTTT.